Below, 32 T cell receptor beta chains from the same sample are listed, as sequenced in a study of T cells in localized non-small cell lung cancer. The protocol was immunoSEQ multiplex PCR, while the TCRdb copy is restricted to in-frame clones and leaves out a portion. This table holds 21,000 or so clones, more than 70% found once. The starting material was PBMCs, obtained before any cancer treatment. These receptors came from a woman aged 40 to 75 with stage II squamous cell lung carcinoma.

The chain joins TRBV19 to TRBJ2-1; the match to TRBD2 covers 8 bases. This CDR3 has 15 residues. Germline CDR1 and CDR2: LNHDA and SQIVND (reference sequence). V lost 7 bases and J lost 9; bases outside the gene matches: 14. The CDR3 DNA reads TGTGCCAGTACCAACGGACTAGCCTGGGGTGGTGAGCAGTTCTTC. It codes for CASTNGLAWGGEQFF.

The chain carries TRBV5-1 and TRBJ1-1; D is uncertain. Germline lookup yields CDR1 SGHRS and CDR2 YFSETQ. Between the trimmed V and J ends, which lost 0 bases and 1 base, there was a span of 7 bases. This CDR3 contains 14 residues. CDR3 loop: CASSLEGANTEAFF. In DNA, the CDR3 is TGCGCCAGCAGCTTGGAGGGCGCGAACACTGAAGCTTTCTTT.

This chain joins TRBV4-2 and TRBJ2-7; TRBD1 might be the D (6 bases). Germline CDR1 and CDR2: LGHNA and YNFKEQ. The CDR3 has 16 residues. Trimming removed 0 bases at V and 3 bases at J, with 15 bases between. The CDR3 reads CASSQDRQGTLYEQYF. The CDR3 bases are TGTGCCAGCAGCCAAGATCGGCAGGGGACCCTCTACGAGCAGTACTTC.

The rearrangement joins TRBV28 to TRBJ2-1, with 10 nucleotides matching TRBD2. V dropped 5 bases and J dropped 14; count of bases not matched to a gene: 9. This CDR3 has 13 amino acids. Germline V CDR1 and CDR2: MDHEN, SYDVKM. Here the CDR3 reads CASSIALAGVEFF. The CDR3 coding sequence is TGTGCCAGCAGTATAGCTCTAGCGGGGGTTGAGTTCTTC.

The chain is built from TRBV18 and TRBJ2-2; D gene unclear. This CDR3 is 14 amino acids long. V shed 6 bases and J shed 4 bases, with 12 bases lying between them. Per germline, CDR1 KGHSH and CDR2 LQKENI. In DNA, the CDR3 is TGTGCCAGCTCTTATGGGGATATCACCGGGGAGCTGTTTTTT. Protein product: CASSYGDITGELFF.

V gene TRBV10-3 combines with J gene TRBJ1-5, with D unclear. The germline CDR1 and CDR2 sequences are ENHRY and SYGVKD. The CDR3 sequence is 15 residues long. The germline V and J ends were trimmed by 0 bases and 4 bases, with 10 bases remaining between them. CDR3 DNA sequence: TGTGCCATCAGTGAGTCGATGGGGTTTAATCAGCCCCAGCATTTT. Protein sequence: CAISESMGFNQPQHF.

This clone showed up just once. The chain employs TRBV29-1 and TRBJ1-1, with TRBD1 identical over 7 bases. The junction had 3 bases not matched to a gene; V was cut back by 7 bases and J by 7 bases. The CDR3 spans 10 residues. Germline V gene lookup returns CDR1 SQVTM and CDR2 ANQGSEA. CDR3 bases: TGCAGCGCCTGGGACAGTGAAGCTTTCTTT. Translated, it gives CSAWDSEAFF.

V and J are TRBV7-2 and TRBJ1-6; D remains ambiguous. V lost 4 bases and J 7 bases, leaving 11 bases between the germline ends. This CDR3 spans 14 amino acids. Germline loops: CDR1 SGHTA, CDR2 FQGNSA. CDR3 loop: CASSSGGVNSPLHF. As DNA, the CDR3 is TGTGCCAGCAGCTCCGGCGGAGTGAATTCACCCCTCCACTTT.

The rearrangement links TRBV7-2 to TRBJ2-7; tentative D call: TRBD2 (5 bases). V lost 4 bases and J lost 0, with 7 bases in between. Looked up from germline, CDR1 is SGHTA and CDR2 is FQGNSA. The CDR3 sequence is 13 residues long. The CDR3 spells CASSSGDSYEQYF. As DNA, the CDR3 is TGTGCCAGCAGCTCCGGGGACTCCTACGAGCAGTACTTC.

This rearrangement joins TRBV10-3 to TRBJ2-5; TRBD1 or TRBD2 may be the D gene (5 bases each). V lost 5 bases and J lost 4, with 20 bases in between. Germline V gene sequence: CDR1 ENHRY, CDR2 SYGVKD. The CDR3 spans 16 residues. This CDR3 reads CAISRNRDGTSETQYF. In nucleotides, the CDR3 is TGTGCCATCAGTCGCAACCGGGACGGGACGTCAGAGACCCAGTACTTC.

J is TRBJ2-7 and V is TRBV14, with D possibly matching TRBD1 (6 bases). Trimming pared 6 bases from V and 0 bases from J, leaving 9 bases between. The CDR3 runs 13 residues. CDR1 and CDR2 (germline): SGHDN, FVKESK. CDR3 in DNA: TGTGCCAGCAGGCTAGGGGGCTCCTACGAGCAGTACTTC. This translates into CASRLGGSYEQYF. The whole variable domain, filled in from reference TRBV14 and TRBJ2-7, reads EAGVTQFPSHSVIEKGQTVTLRCDPISGHDNLYWYRRVMGKEIKFLLHFVKESKQDESGMPNNRFLAERTGGTYSTLKVQPAELEDSGVYFCASRLGGSYEQYFGPGTRLTVT.

This clone was seen once. The genes are TRBV4-3 and TRBJ1-1, with 7 bases lining up with TRBD1. The CDR3 totals 15 residues. In germline, CDR1 is LGHNA, CDR2 YSLEER. The V segment lost 1 base and the J segment 5 bases; nucleotides outside the gene matches: 7. CDR3 in amino acids: CASSQASRGVTEAFF. CDR3 bases: TGCGCCAGCAGCCAAGCGAGCAGGGGGGTTACTGAAGCTTTCTTT.

Here the CDR3 DNA reads TGTGCCAGCAGCCCCGGGACAGGCTCCTACGAGCAGTACTTC. Its translation is CASSPGTGSYEQYF. The gene calls are TRBV7-8 and TRBJ2-7; 8 nucleotides align to TRBD1. Germline loops: CDR1 SGHVS, CDR2 FQNEAQ. The CDR3 extends over 14 amino acids. J was trimmed by 0 bases and V by 5 bases; bases with no gene match: 3.

This chain links TRBV4-3 with TRBJ2-5, with D unresolved. The CDR3 is 13 residues long. V lost 0 bases and J lost 5, with 7 bases in between. CDR1 is LGHNA, CDR2 YSLEER, per germline. This CDR3 reads CASSQELSETQYF. CDR3 coding DNA: TGCGCCAGCAGCCAAGAGTTATCGGAGACCCAGTACTTC.

CDR3 DNA sequence: TGTGCCATCAGTGAGAACAAGAATATTCAGTACTTC. It codes for CAISENKNIQYF. The rearrangement joins TRBV10-3 to TRBJ2-4; D call uncertain. Per germline, CDR1 ENHRY and CDR2 SYGVKD. Between the trimmed V and J ends, which lost 2 bases and 10 bases, there was a span of 9 bases. This CDR3 is built from 12 residues.

The rearrangement links TRBV4-1 to TRBJ1-5, with D possibly being TRBD1 (6 bases). Looked up from germline, CDR1 is MGHRA and CDR2 is YSYEKL. This CDR3 region has 15 residues. V was pared by 1 base and J by 7 bases, with 14 bases between. The CDR3 nucleotides are TGCGCCAGCAGCCAAGTACAGGGATCGGGCCAGCCCCAGCATTTT. Residues: CASSQVQGSGQPQHF.

The chain employs TRBV28 and TRBJ2-1; no clear D gene. The CDR3 covers 12 residues. Per the germline V gene, CDR1 is MDHEN and CDR2 is SYDVKM. Trimming took 2 bases from V and 12 from J, leaving 11 bases between them. CDR3 region: CASSLGRAGQFF. The CDR3 nucleotides read TGTGCCAGCAGTTTAGGCCGGGCCGGGCAGTTCTTC.

V and J are TRBV10-3 and TRBJ1-3; maybe TRBD1 (5 bases). The CDR3 contains 15 residues. From germline, CDR1 is ENHRY and CDR2 SYGVKD. The V and J ends lost 5 bases and 1 base respectively, with 12 bases between them. This chain's CDR3 is CAISLGTGSGNTIYF. CDR3 nucleotides: TGTGCCATCAGTCTAGGGACGGGTTCTGGAAACACCATATATTTT.

This chain connects TRBV18 to TRBJ1-1; TRBD1 aligns across 9 bases. The V gene's germline CDR1 is KGHSH and CDR2 LQKENI. The CDR3 is 15 amino acids. V lost 2 bases and J lost 2; bases outside the gene matches: 3. The CDR3 loop is CASSPGGQGNTEAFF. The CDR3 coding sequence is TGTGCCAGCTCACCAGGGGGACAGGGTAACACTGAAGCTTTCTTT.

This sequence joins TRBV2 and TRBJ2-7; 7 bases are a match to TRBD1. The CDR3 is 12 residues long. Per the germline V gene, CDR1 is SNHLY and CDR2 is FYNNEI. V shed 6 bases, J shed 3 bases, and the junction held 2 bases outside the gene matches. The CDR3 region is CASSTGVYEQYF. CDR3 in DNA: TGTGCCAGCAGCACAGGGGTCTACGAGCAGTACTTC.

The V and J genes are TRBV29-1 and TRBJ2-7; D unclear. The CDR3 runs 13 residues. The germline V gene has CDR1 SQVTM and CDR2 ANQGSEA. V was clipped by 1 base and J by 0 bases, with 7 bases between them. CDR3 sequence: CSVEVGNSYEQYF. For the CDR3, the DNA is TGCAGCGTTGAAGTGGGCAACTCCTACGAGCAGTACTTC.

The rearrangement links TRBV11-3 to TRBJ1-2; a weak D match, TRBD1 (6 bases). The V gene lost 0 bases and the J gene lost 3 bases, with 14 bases spanning the gap. The CDR3 has 16 amino acids. Germline CDR1 reads SGHNT; CDR2 reads YENEEA. The CDR3 DNA reads as TGTGCCAGCAGCTTAGATGAAGAGGGGGACTACTATGGCTACACCTTC. As protein: CASSLDEEGDYYGYTF.

In its sample, this clone was seen a few times. The chain recombines TRBV9 with TRBJ1-5; D perhaps matches TRBD1 (6 bases). Trimming left V 0 bases short and J 2 bases short, with 12 bases between. The V gene's germline CDR1 is SGDLS and CDR2 YYNGEE. This CDR3 region has 16 residues. Here the CDR3 DNA reads TGTGCCAGCAGCGTAGGAAGCACAGGGCGCAATCAGCCCCAGCATTTT. Translation gives CASSVGSTGRNQPQHF.

V is TRBV5-1 and J is TRBJ2-1, with 10 positions matching TRBD1. The V gene end was trimmed by 4 bases and the J gene end by 4 bases; junction bases not matched to a gene: 11. Per the germline V gene, CDR1 is SGHRS and CDR2 is YFSETQ. The CDR3 contains 17 residues. CDR3 amino acids: CASSTGTTGGAYNEQFF. The CDR3 DNA reads TGCGCCAGCAGCACCGGGACGACAGGGGGCGCGTACAATGAGCAGTTCTTC.

The count of this clone is one. The V call is TRBV7-9, the J call TRBJ1-2; a possible D gene is TRBD1 (5 bases). Germline values: CDR1 SEHNR, CDR2 FQNEAQ (reference sequence). V lost 5 bases to trimming and J lost 7 bases, with 11 bases between them. This CDR3 is built from 12 residues. Here the CDR3 reads CASSQGVGGYTF. The DNA of the CDR3 is TGTGCCAGCAGCCAAGGGGTGGGTGGCTACACCTTC.

The gene calls are TRBV6-5 and TRBJ2-7, with 7 nucleotides matching TRBD1. Germline V gene data show CDR1 as MNHEY and CDR2 as SVGAGI. The V and J ends lost 6 bases and 2 bases, in that order; junction bases with no gene match: 4. The CDR3 consists of 13 residues. The CDR3 spells CASRRQGAYEQYF. CDR3 nucleotides: TGTGCCAGCAGACGCCAGGGGGCCTACGAGCAGTACTTC.

This clone has just one count. The V call is TRBV19, the J call TRBJ2-2; D not certain. Germline values: CDR1 LNHDA, CDR2 SQIVND (reference sequence). V lost 3 bases and J lost 7, with 3 bases in between. There are 11 residues in the CDR3. The DNA of the CDR3 is TGTGCCAGTAGTATTGGCGGGGAGCTGTTTTTT. It specifies CASSIGGELFF.

The rearrangement uses TRBV7-2 and TRBJ2-2; TRBD2 agrees at 9 bases. CDR3 length equals 15 residues. Germline trimming cut 6 bases from V and 6 bases from J; bases unmatched to any gene: 8. Germline CDR1 and CDR2: SGHTA and FQGNSA. CDR3 region: CASRPDVAGAGELFF. The CDR3 nucleotides are TGTGCCAGCAGGCCAGACGTAGCGGGGGCCGGGGAGCTGTTTTTT.

This sequence joins TRBV9 and TRBJ2-5, with TRBD2 as a possible D gene (6 bases). The CDR3 is made up of 16 amino acids. Deletions cut 0 bases from V and 1 base from J, with 13 bases between. Germline loops: CDR1 SGDLS, CDR2 YYNGEE. The CDR3 DNA reads TGTGCCAGCAGCGTAGGACTAGACCCTACCCAAGAGACCCAGTACTTC. Translation gives CASSVGLDPTQETQYF. Using reference TRBV9 and TRBJ2-5 for the parts outside the CDR3, the full variable domain is DSGVTQTPKHLITATGQRVTLRCSPRSGDLSVYWYQQSLDQGLQFLIQYYNGEERAKGNILERFSAQQFPDLHSELNLSSLELGDSALYFCASSVGLDPTQETQYFGPGTRLLVL.

The V and J genes are TRBV11-3 and TRBJ2-3; the match to TRBD2 covers 16 bases. The V gene end was trimmed by 5 bases and the J gene end by 3 bases; junction bases not matched to a gene: 5. CDR3 length: 17 residues. The germline V gene has CDR1 SGHNT and CDR2 YENEEA. CDR3 amino acids: CASSQGLAGGPTDTQYF. CDR3 sequence (DNA): TGTGCCAGCAGCCAGGGACTAGCGGGAGGGCCTACAGATACGCAGTATTTT.

The gene calls are TRBV7-2 and TRBJ1-1, with D unresolved. This CDR3 spans 14 amino acids. Trimming left V 0 bases short and J 0 bases short, with 5 bases between. CDR1 is SGHTA, CDR2 FQGNSA, per germline. The CDR3 bases are TGTGCCAGCAGCTTAGCGTGGGTGAACACTGAAGCTTTCTTT. It translates to CASSLAWVNTEAFF.

The chain recombines TRBV4-3 with TRBJ2-7; D might be TRBD2 (5 bases). The germline CDR1 and CDR2 sequences are LGHNA and YSLEER. This CDR3 contains 16 residues. Trimming took off 1 base at V and 2 bases at J, with 15 bases between the two ends. CDR3 sequence (DNA): TGCGCCAGCAGCCAAGGGGTTGGGAGCGGAACCTACGAGCAGTACTTC. It codes for CASSQGVGSGTYEQYF.